This TCR beta chain was observed in a study of identical twins. Findings of the study overall: Conclusions were drawn cross-sectionally by statistical analysis, without following the same donors. Partial confounding of zero-insertion analyses by invariant MAIT and iNKT cells was possible.

Each CDR3 protein is one row after TCRdb ran MiXCR on the 5' RACE reads. In the table there are about 1.7 million distinct CDR3 sequences, more than 30% of which are singletons. This CDR3 comprises 15 residues. This clonotype was seen a few times. What it binds is unknown. This chain links TRBV21-1 with TRBJ2-7; the D call TRBD1 from the table was never checked on the DNA. TRBV21-1 is labeled a pseudogene. Sequencing used cord blood. This clonotype was sampled from a newborn girl in good health. The CDR3: CASSNKDSGDYEQYF. The CDR3, as DNA: TGTGCCAGCAGCAATAAGGACAGTGGGGACTACGAGCAGTACTTC.